Listed below are T cell receptor beta chains from one sample, sequenced in a study of a mutant IDH1 vaccine in newly diagnosed glioma. The antigens of these receptors remain unknown. TCRdb keeps only in-frame clones here, not all; method: immunoSEQ multiplex PCR. The sample carries some 13,000 clones, around 80% recorded once. The sequenced sample was PBMCs, obtained from a glioma patient whose treatment included an IDH1 peptide vaccine. These receptors came from a woman between 40 and 55 years old with glioma. Each CDR3 is given with its conserved first and last residue. Fields, in order: clone size, J gene, CDR3 length, D gene, V gene, CDR3 protein, CDR3 DNA. The D gene is left open where the match is weak. Where a row states a size, it is once, few, many or the class of an expanded clone; other rows omit it.

clone size: -; J gene: TRBJ2-2; CDR3 length: 14; D gene: -; V gene: TRBV14; CDR3 protein: CASSVTRNTGELFF; CDR3 DNA: TGTGCCAGCAGTGTCACGAGGAACACCGGGGAGCTGTTTTTT
clone size: -; J gene: TRBJ1-2; CDR3 length: 13; D gene: -; V gene: TRBV5-8; CDR3 protein: CASSGDTSYGYTF; CDR3 DNA: TGTGCCAGCAGCGGGGACACGTCCTATGGCTACACCTTC
clone size: -; J gene: TRBJ2-5; CDR3 length: 11; D gene: -; V gene: TRBV9; CDR3 protein: CASSQGGTQYF; CDR3 DNA: TGTGCCAGCAGCCAAGGGGGGACCCAGTACTTC
clone size: -; J gene: TRBJ2-1; CDR3 length: 15; D gene: -; V gene: TRBV11-3; CDR3 protein: CASSKAGLRNNEQFF; CDR3 DNA: TGTGCCAGCAGCAAGGCCGGGCTCCGAAACAATGAGCAGTTCTTC
clone size: few; J gene: TRBJ2-7; CDR3 length: 17; D gene: TRBD2; V gene: TRBV4-1; CDR3 protein: CASSQGPRTSGPREQYF; CDR3 DNA: TGCGCCAGCAGCCAAGGCCCCAGGACTAGCGGTCCTAGGGAGCAGTACTTC
clone size: few; J gene: TRBJ1-2; CDR3 length: 14; D gene: -; V gene: TRBV5-1; CDR3 protein: CASSLGGSGWGYTF; CDR3 DNA: TGCGCCAGCAGCTTGGGAGGTAGCGGATGGGGCTACACCTTC
clone size: -; J gene: TRBJ2-7; CDR3 length: 13; D gene: -; V gene: TRBV19; CDR3 protein: CASSRAPSYEQYF; CDR3 DNA: TGTGCCAGTAGTCGGGCCCCCTCCTACGAGCAGTACTTC
clone size: -; J gene: TRBJ1-2; CDR3 length: 14; D gene: TRBD1; V gene: TRBV7-3; CDR3 protein: CASSLGGQRDGYTF; CDR3 DNA: TGTGCCAGCAGCTTGGGGGGACAGAGGGATGGCTACACCTTC
clone size: -; J gene: TRBJ2-3; CDR3 length: 15; D gene: TRBD1; V gene: TRBV6-5; CDR3 protein: CASSPGTGSRDTQYF; CDR3 DNA: TGTGCCAGCAGCCCCGGGACAGGCTCTAGGGATACGCAGTATTTT
clone size: -; J gene: TRBJ2-1; CDR3 length: 12; D gene: TRBD2; V gene: TRBV4-1; CDR3 protein: CASSQDGTSEFF; CDR3 DNA: TGCGCCAGCAGCCAAGATGGTACTAGCGAGTTCTTC
clone size: -; J gene: TRBJ1-3; CDR3 length: 18; D gene: -; V gene: TRBV11-3; CDR3 protein: CASSLELAKVGSGNTIYF; CDR3 DNA: TGTGCCAGCAGCTTAGAATTGGCGAAAGTGGGATCTGGAAACACCATATATTTT
clone size: -; J gene: TRBJ2-7; CDR3 length: 14; D gene: -; V gene: TRBV7-9; CDR3 protein: CASSLTPNLHEQYF; CDR3 DNA: TGTGCCAGCAGCTTAACTCCCAACCTTCACGAGCAGTACTTC
clone size: -; J gene: TRBJ1-2; CDR3 length: 16; D gene: -; V gene: TRBV5-1; CDR3 protein: CASSLSDRLGEGGYTF; CDR3 DNA: TGCGCCAGCAGCTTGAGTGACAGGCTAGGTGAAGGGGGCTACACCTTC
clone size: -; J gene: TRBJ2-7; CDR3 length: 13; D gene: -; V gene: TRBV6-5; CDR3 protein: CASGRVDSGEQYF; CDR3 DNA: TGTGCCAGCGGTCGTGTGGATTCGGGTGAGCAGTACTTC
clone size: few; J gene: TRBJ1-1; CDR3 length: 14; D gene: -; V gene: TRBV19; CDR3 protein: CASSIEVGRAKAFF; CDR3 DNA: TGTGCCAGTAGTATAGAGGTTGGCAGGGCAAAAGCTTTCTTT
clone size: -; J gene: TRBJ2-7; CDR3 length: 13; D gene: -; V gene: TRBV4-1; CDR3 protein: CASSQGPRYEQYF; CDR3 DNA: TGCGCCAGCAGCCAGGGACCCCGGTACGAGCAGTACTTC
clone size: -; J gene: TRBJ2-5; CDR3 length: 14; D gene: TRBD2; V gene: TRBV7-8; CDR3 protein: CASSPLLAGETQYF; CDR3 DNA: TGTGCCAGCAGCCCCCTACTAGCGGGGGAGACCCAGTACTTC
clone size: -; J gene: TRBJ1-1; CDR3 length: 13; D gene: -; V gene: TRBV10-3; CDR3 protein: CAISGQLNTEAFF; CDR3 DNA: TGTGCCATCAGTGGACAGCTGAACACTGAAGCTTTCTTT
clone size: -; J gene: TRBJ2-2; CDR3 length: 13; D gene: -; V gene: TRBV9; CDR3 protein: CASGISNTGELFF; CDR3 DNA: TGTGCCAGCGGGATCTCGAACACCGGGGAGCTGTTTTTT
clone size: -; J gene: TRBJ1-6; CDR3 length: 16; D gene: -; V gene: TRBV28; CDR3 protein: CASSLWTATGGSPLHF; CDR3 DNA: TGTGCCAGCAGTTTATGGACAGCCACCGGTGGTTCACCCCTCCACTTT
clone size: -; J gene: TRBJ2-1; CDR3 length: 16; D gene: -; V gene: TRBV13; CDR3 protein: CASSLDQGPSYNEQFF; CDR3 DNA: TGTGCCAGCAGCTTAGACCAGGGGCCCTCCTACAATGAGCAGTTCTTC
clone size: -; J gene: TRBJ2-7; CDR3 length: 13; D gene: -; V gene: TRBV2; CDR3 protein: CASSEAGSGEQYF; CDR3 DNA: TGTGCCAGCAGTGAGGCGGGGTCTGGGGAGCAGTACTTC
clone size: -; J gene: TRBJ1-4; CDR3 length: 15; D gene: -; V gene: TRBV19; CDR3 protein: CASRDRPATNEKLFF; CDR3 DNA: TGTGCCAGTAGAGACAGGCCAGCAACTAATGAAAAACTGTTTTTT
clone size: -; J gene: TRBJ1-5; CDR3 length: 15; D gene: -; V gene: TRBV6-4; CDR3 protein: CASSDSGEGNQPQHF; CDR3 DNA: TGTGCCAGCAGTGACTCGGGGGAGGGCAATCAGCCCCAGCATTTT
clone size: -; J gene: TRBJ2-7; CDR3 length: 16; D gene: TRBD2; V gene: TRBV27; CDR3 protein: CASSRAAGSGANEQYF; CDR3 DNA: TGTGCCAGCAGTAGAGCGGCAGGGAGCGGGGCCAACGAGCAGTACTTC
clone size: -; J gene: TRBJ1-1; CDR3 length: 13; D gene: -; V gene: TRBV7-3; CDR3 protein: CASSLQASTEAFF; CDR3 DNA: TGTGCCAGCAGCTTGCAGGCCTCCACTGAAGCTTTCTTT
clone size: -; J gene: TRBJ2-7; CDR3 length: 13; D gene: -; V gene: TRBV7-6; CDR3 protein: CASSSGTGYEQYF; CDR3 DNA: TGTGCCAGCAGCTCAGGGACGGGATACGAGCAGTACTTC
clone size: -; J gene: TRBJ1-5; CDR3 length: 15; D gene: -; V gene: TRBV27; CDR3 protein: CASSLYRYSNQPQHF; CDR3 DNA: TGTGCCAGCAGTTTATACAGATATAGCAATCAGCCCCAGCATTTT
clone size: -; J gene: TRBJ1-4; CDR3 length: 14; D gene: -; V gene: TRBV4-3; CDR3 protein: CASSQDGYSEKLFF; CDR3 DNA: TGCGCCAGCAGCCAAGATGGGTATAGTGAAAAACTGTTTTTT
clone size: -; J gene: TRBJ1-1; CDR3 length: 17; D gene: -; V gene: TRBV15; CDR3 protein: CATSRGGVGVMNTEAFF; CDR3 DNA: TGTGCCACCAGCAGAGGGGGGGTGGGGGTCATGAACACTGAAGCTTTCTTT
clone size: once; J gene: TRBJ2-1; CDR3 length: 17; D gene: TRBD2; V gene: TRBV10-3; CDR3 protein: CAISESPRGGIYNEQFF; CDR3 DNA: TGTGCCATCAGTGAGTCCCCTCGGGGGGGGATCTACAATGAGCAGTTCTTC
clone size: -; J gene: TRBJ1-3; CDR3 length: 16; D gene: -; V gene: TRBV10-1; CDR3 protein: CASSKQGPYSGNTIYF; CDR3 DNA: TGCGCCAGCAGCAAACAGGGTCCTTACTCTGGAAACACCATATATTTT
clone size: -; J gene: TRBJ2-3; CDR3 length: 17; D gene: -; V gene: TRBV7-2; CDR3 protein: CASSSTLRGPSTDTQYF; CDR3 DNA: TGTGCCAGCAGCTCCACTCTGCGGGGGCCTAGCACAGATACGCAGTATTTT
clone size: -; J gene: TRBJ2-1; CDR3 length: 15; D gene: -; V gene: TRBV7-9; CDR3 protein: CASSHQGRTYNEQFF; CDR3 DNA: TGTGCCAGCAGCCATCAGGGGCGAACCTACAATGAGCAGTTCTTC
clone size: -; J gene: TRBJ2-7; CDR3 length: 14; D gene: TRBD1; V gene: TRBV6-8; CDR3 protein: CASSRGQGAFEQYF; CDR3 DNA: TGTGCCAGCAGTAGAGGACAGGGGGCCTTCGAGCAGTACTTC
clone size: -; J gene: TRBJ1-3; CDR3 length: 17; D gene: -; V gene: TRBV18; CDR3 protein: CASSRYGSGESGNTIYF; CDR3 DNA: TGTGCCAGCTCACGGTACGGTTCGGGGGAGAGCGGAAACACCATATATTTT
clone size: -; J gene: TRBJ1-5; CDR3 length: 16; D gene: -; V gene: TRBV18; CDR3 protein: CASSPNRGGINQPQHF; CDR3 DNA: TGTGCCAGCTCACCAAACCGGGGCGGCATCAATCAGCCCCAGCATTTT
clone size: -; J gene: TRBJ2-2; CDR3 length: 15; D gene: -; V gene: TRBV5-1; CDR3 protein: CASSLVSGPTGELFF; CDR3 DNA: TGCGCCAGCAGCTTGGTATCGGGCCCCACCGGGGAGCTGTTTTTT
clone size: few; J gene: TRBJ1-2; CDR3 length: 14; D gene: TRBD1; V gene: TRBV10-2; CDR3 protein: CASSEAGGAYGYTF; CDR3 DNA: TGCGCCAGCAGTGAGGCAGGGGGGGCCTATGGCTACACCTTC
clone size: -; J gene: TRBJ1-2; CDR3 length: 12; D gene: -; V gene: TRBV28; CDR3 protein: CASRDGPYGYTF; CDR3 DNA: TGTGCCAGCAGAGACGGACCATATGGCTACACCTTC
clone size: -; J gene: TRBJ1-2; CDR3 length: 13; D gene: -; V gene: TRBV7-9; CDR3 protein: CASSLGGSYGYTF; CDR3 DNA: TGTGCCAGCAGCTTAGGGGGGAGCTATGGCTACACCTTC
clone size: once; J gene: TRBJ1-4; CDR3 length: 13; D gene: -; V gene: TRBV18; CDR3 protein: CASSAGSDEKLFF; CDR3 DNA: TGTGCCAGCTCAGCAGGTAGTGATGAAAAACTGTTTTTT
clone size: -; J gene: TRBJ1-6; CDR3 length: 14; D gene: -; V gene: TRBV9; CDR3 protein: CASSVDIFNSPLHF; CDR3 DNA: TGTGCCAGCAGCGTAGATATCTTTAATTCACCCCTCCACTTT
clone size: few; J gene: TRBJ1-1; CDR3 length: 13; D gene: -; V gene: TRBV29-1; CDR3 protein: CSARWEAYTEAFF; CDR3 DNA: TGCAGCGCTCGATGGGAGGCGTACACTGAAGCTTTCTTT
clone size: -; J gene: TRBJ1-4; CDR3 length: 14; D gene: -; V gene: TRBV15; CDR3 protein: CATSRARALEKLFF; CDR3 DNA: TGTGCCACCAGCAGAGCGAGGGCGTTGGAAAAACTGTTTTTT
clone size: -; J gene: TRBJ1-1; CDR3 length: 13; D gene: -; V gene: TRBV27; CDR3 protein: CASRAWGDTEAFF; CDR3 DNA: TGTGCCAGCCGTGCTTGGGGTGACACTGAAGCTTTCTTT
clone size: -; J gene: TRBJ2-7; CDR3 length: 14; D gene: TRBD2; V gene: TRBV27; CDR3 protein: CASSWAGRGYEQYF; CDR3 DNA: TGTGCCAGCAGTTGGGCCGGGAGGGGGTACGAGCAGTACTTC
clone size: once; J gene: TRBJ2-7; CDR3 length: 12; D gene: -; V gene: TRBV29-1; CDR3 protein: CSVVGSEREQYF; CDR3 DNA: TGCAGCGTTGTCGGGTCCGAGAGGGAGCAGTACTTC
clone size: -; J gene: TRBJ2-7; CDR3 length: 16; D gene: -; V gene: TRBV28; CDR3 protein: CASMGDKGSVWDEQYF; CDR3 DNA: TGTGCCAGCATGGGGGACAAGGGCTCGGTTTGGGACGAGCAGTACTTC
clone size: few; J gene: TRBJ1-5; CDR3 length: 13; D gene: -; V gene: TRBV10-3; CDR3 protein: CAIMGDDNQPQHF; CDR3 DNA: TGTGCCATCATGGGGGACGACAATCAGCCCCAGCATTTT
clone size: -; J gene: TRBJ2-5; CDR3 length: 15; D gene: TRBD1; V gene: TRBV18; CDR3 protein: CASSLNSQGAETQYF; CDR3 DNA: TGTGCCAGCTCCTTAAATTCACAGGGGGCGGAGACCCAGTACTTC
clone size: -; J gene: TRBJ1-5; CDR3 length: 13; D gene: -; V gene: TRBV5-6; CDR3 protein: CASSDGGRQPQHF; CDR3 DNA: TGTGCCAGCAGCGATGGTGGGCGTCAGCCCCAGCATTTT
clone size: few; J gene: TRBJ2-5; CDR3 length: 15; D gene: TRBD2; V gene: TRBV5-8; CDR3 protein: CASSPGTSGQETQYF; CDR3 DNA: TGTGCCAGCAGCCCCGGGACTAGCGGCCAAGAGACCCAGTACTTC
clone size: -; J gene: TRBJ1-5; CDR3 length: 13; D gene: -; V gene: TRBV29-1; CDR3 protein: CSGASGVDQPQHF; CDR3 DNA: TGCAGCGGGGCGTCGGGGGTAGATCAGCCCCAGCATTTT
clone size: -; J gene: TRBJ1-5; CDR3 length: 14; D gene: TRBD1; V gene: TRBV27; CDR3 protein: CASSWGQGDKPQHF; CDR3 DNA: TGTGCCAGCAGTTGGGGACAGGGGGACAAGCCCCAGCATTTT